This entry lists 9 T cell receptor beta chains sequenced from one sample in a study of blood T cell repertoires in COVID-19. Clones were read by immunoSEQ multiplex PCR, and TCRdb kept only the in-frame ones, dropping some. The sample includes 200,000 to 250,000 clones, 80% to 90% seen only once; the top ten take more than 9%. The sequenced sample consisted of peripheral blood. The receptors derive from a man over 45 with active or convalescent COVID-19.

This chain joins TRBV7-2 and TRBJ2-2; the D is unclear. The CDR3 runs to 14 residues. V was pared by 5 bases and J by 5 bases, with 12 bases between. Germline CDR1 reads SGHTA; CDR2 reads FQGNSA. The CDR3 loop is CASSRTARTGELFF. CDR3 nucleotides: TGTGCCAGCAGCCGCACAGCACGGACCGGGGAGCTGTTTTTT.

The V gene is TRBV9, the J gene TRBJ2-3, with 8 bases lining up with TRBD2. The CDR3 consists of 17 residues. The junction had 8 bases not matched to a gene; V was cut back by 0 bases and J by 2 bases. Per the germline V gene, CDR1 is SGDLS and CDR2 is YYNGEE. Here the CDR3 DNA reads TGTGCCAGCAGCGTAGCAAGTTCGGGGGGGACCACAGATACGCAGTATTTT. This encodes CASSVASSGGTTDTQYF.

This chain joins TRBV3-1 (or the pseudogene TRBV3-2) and TRBJ2-7; 10 bases are shared with TRBD2. Germline trimming cut 0 bases from V and 3 bases from J; bases unmatched to any gene: 5. This CDR3 is built from 16 residues. The germline V gene has CDR1 LGHDT and CDR2 YNNKEL (reference sequence). Here the CDR3 DNA reads TGTGCCAGCAGCCAAGAATACGGACTAGCGGACTACGAGCAGTACTTC. It yields the protein CASSQEYGLADYEQYF.

This sequence joins TRBV6-5 and TRBJ1-6; D gene unclear. CDR1 and CDR2 from the germline V gene are MNHEY and SVGAGI. The ends were cut back, 0 bases at V and 8 bases at J, with 11 bases in the middle. The CDR3 runs to 15 residues. CDR3: CASSYSRSRDSPLHF. The CDR3 DNA sequence: TGTGCCAGCAGTTACTCCAGGTCGCGGGATTCACCCCTCCACTTT.

The V gene is TRBV25-1, the J gene TRBJ2-7, with D tentatively TRBD2 (6 bases). V was cut by 8 bases and J by 4 bases, with 15 bases left in between. The germline CDR1 and CDR2 sequences are MGHDK and SYGVNS. The CDR3 has 13 residues. Written as DNA, the CDR3 is TGTGCCAGCGGGACTGAGTGGGGGTACGAGCAGTACTTC. Amino acid sequence: CASGTEWGYEQYF.

The V gene is TRBV5-1, the J gene TRBJ1-3; no clear D. The CDR3 totals 14 residues. Looked up from germline, CDR1 is SGHRS and CDR2 is YFSETQ. Between the trimmed V and J ends, which lost 4 bases and 2 bases, there was a span of 10 bases. The CDR3 coding sequence is TGCGCCAGCAGCACGGGAGCCCCTGGAAACACCATATATTTT. Its translation: CASSTGAPGNTIYF. Combining the CDR3 with reference TRBV5-1 and TRBJ1-3 gives the whole variable domain KAGVTQTPRYLIKTRGQQVTLSCSPISGHRSVSWYQQTPGQGLQFLFEYFSETQRNKGNFPGRFSGRQFSNSRSEMNVSTLELGDSALYLCASSTGAPGNTIYFGEGSWLTVV.

CDR3: CSGGGGAFTDTQYF. CDR3 in DNA: TGCAGCGGCGGCGGGGGGGCCTTCACAGATACGCAGTATTTT. The chain couples TRBV29-1 to TRBJ2-3, with TRBD2 matching over 9 bases. The CDR3 length is 14 residues. J gave up 2 bases and V 7 bases, and 7 bases lay outside the gene matches. CDR1 and CDR2 (germline): SQVTM, ANQGSEA.

This chain links TRBV7-9 with TRBJ1-2, with D unresolved. Trimming stripped 2 bases from V and 8 bases from J, with 6 bases between. The CDR3 length is 11 residues. The germline V gene encodes CDR1 SEHNR and CDR2 FQNEAQ (reference sequence). CDR3 protein: CASSLREGYTF. The DNA of the CDR3 is TGTGCCAGCAGCTTAAGAGAGGGCTACACCTTC.

The chain uses TRBV18 and TRBJ2-3; 8 bases agree with TRBD2. V shed 4 bases and J 0 bases; nucleotides not matched to a gene: 3. The length of the CDR3 is 15 residues. Germline V gene data show CDR1 as KGHSH and CDR2 as LQKENI. The CDR3 region is CASSLAGHSTDTQYF. As DNA, the CDR3 is TGTGCCAGCTCACTAGCGGGACACAGCACAGATACGCAGTATTTT.